The clone carrying this TCR beta chain was detected many times. The antigen is not known. Patients had received no treatment of any kind before thyroid surgery. TCRdb reanalyzed the PCR reads with MiXCR. The top ten hold around 5.4% of the sample, which has 23,000 or so clones, around 28% seen once. The data stem from a study of metastatic and nonmetastatic thyroid tumors. Broader study findings: As reported, TCR beta diversity in blood and tumor was significantly higher in malignant thyroid tumors than in benign nodules.

Sequencing used tumor tissue. The sequence came from a female donor with papillary thyroid cancer or a benign thyroid nodule (not recorded which). Some clones in this sample may be carry-over from other donors' samples.

In DNA, the CDR3 is TGTGCCAGCAGCCCCCTTACAGGGGACGAGCAGTTCTTC. Translation gives CASSPLTGDEQFF. The chain combines TRBV5-5 with TRBJ2-1, with 7 bases that match TRBD1. Losses at the gene ends were 4 bases for V and 10 bases for J; bases not matched to a gene: 8. In germline, CDR1 is SGHKS, CDR2 YYEKEE (reference sequence). This CDR3 spans 13 amino acids. Full variable domain (rest looked up from reference TRBV5-5 and TRBJ2-1): DAGVTQSPTHLIKTRGQQVTLRCSPISGHKSVSWYQQVLGQGPQFIFQYYEKEERGRGNFPDRFSARQFPNYSSELNVNALLLGDSALYLCASSPLTGDEQFFGPGTRLTVL.